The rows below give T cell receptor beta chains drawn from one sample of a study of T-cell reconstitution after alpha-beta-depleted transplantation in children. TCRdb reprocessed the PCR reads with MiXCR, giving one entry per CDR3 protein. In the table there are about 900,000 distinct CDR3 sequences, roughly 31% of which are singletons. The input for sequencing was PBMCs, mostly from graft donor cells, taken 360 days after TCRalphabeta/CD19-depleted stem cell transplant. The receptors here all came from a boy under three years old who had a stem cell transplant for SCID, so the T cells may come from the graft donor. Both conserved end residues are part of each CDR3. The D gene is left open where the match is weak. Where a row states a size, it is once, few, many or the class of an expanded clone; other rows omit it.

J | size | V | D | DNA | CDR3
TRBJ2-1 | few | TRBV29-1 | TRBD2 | TGCAGCGTTGTAGCGGGGGGGCCCAATGAGCAGTTCTTC | CSVVAGGPNEQFF
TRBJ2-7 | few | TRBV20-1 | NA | TGCAGTGCTAGAGCCGGGCAGACAGTCTCCTACGAGCAGTACTTC | CSARAGQTVSYEQYF
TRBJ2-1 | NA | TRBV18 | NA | TGTGCCAGCGGACCGAAAAATGAGCAGTTCTTC | CASGPKNEQFF
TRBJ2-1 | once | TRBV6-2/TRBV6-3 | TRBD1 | TGTGCCGGGGGGGGACAGGGACCCTACAATGAGCAGTTCTTC | CAGGGQGPYNEQFF
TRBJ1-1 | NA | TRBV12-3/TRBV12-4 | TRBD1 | TGTGCCAGCACTCTAAGGGACAGGGGGCGAGGACGAACTGAAGCTTTCTTT | CASTLRDRGRGRTEAFF
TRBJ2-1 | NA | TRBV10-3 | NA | TGTGCCATCAGTGCCTACAATGAGCAGTTCTTC | CAISAYNEQFF
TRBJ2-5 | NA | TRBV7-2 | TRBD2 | TGTGCCAGCAGCCCGGGACTACAGCAAGAGACCCAGTACTTC | CASSPGLQQETQYF
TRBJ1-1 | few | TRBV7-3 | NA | TGTGCCAGCAGCCCGGGGACGACCACCCAAGCTTTCTTT | CASSPGTTTQAFF
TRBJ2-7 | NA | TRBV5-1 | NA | TGCGCCAGCAGCCCCTTGACGTACACGAAGGGTGAGCAGTACTTC | CASSPLTYTKGEQYF
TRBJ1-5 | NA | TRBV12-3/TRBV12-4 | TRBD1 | TGTGCCAGCAGTTTTACAGGGGGCGACCAGCCCCAGCATTTT | CASSFTGGDQPQHF
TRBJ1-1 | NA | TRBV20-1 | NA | TGCAGTGCTTTTCGGACGGTGAACACTGAAGCTTTCTTT | CSAFRTVNTEAFF
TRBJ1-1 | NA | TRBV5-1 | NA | TGCGCCAGCAGCCCCTCCGGGACGGGTACCGTGAAAGCTTTCTTT | CASSPSGTGTVKAFF
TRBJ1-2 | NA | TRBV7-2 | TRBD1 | TGTGCCAGCAGCCCTCGGACAGGATTGAATGGCTACACCTTC | CASSPRTGLNGYTF
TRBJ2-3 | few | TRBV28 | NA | TGTGCCAGCAGTTCCCTGACAGGAAGGGGCACAGATACGCAGTATTTT | CASSSLTGRGTDTQYF
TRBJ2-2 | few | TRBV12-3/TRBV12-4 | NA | TGTGCCAGCAGTCGATTACATGGGGGGAGCGGGGAGCTGTTTTTT | CASSRLHGGSGELFF
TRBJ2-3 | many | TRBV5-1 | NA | TGCGCCAGCAGCTTGACGGCAGGCACAGATACGCAGTATTTT | CASSLTAGTDTQYF
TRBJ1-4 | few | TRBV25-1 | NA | TGTGCCAGCAGTGACCCCGGGACACCGAATGAAAAACTGTTTTTT | CASSDPGTPNEKLFF
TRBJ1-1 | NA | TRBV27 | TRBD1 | TGTGCCAGCAGTCAGACAGGGTCCCCCAAAGCTTTCTTT | CASSQTGSPKAFF
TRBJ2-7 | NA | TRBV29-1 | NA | TGCAGCGGAGGACAGACTACCTACGAGCAGTACTTC | CSGGQTTYEQYF
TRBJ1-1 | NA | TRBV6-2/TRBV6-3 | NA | TGTGCCAGCAGTTACTCCGGGGGAAGGATGGCTTTCTTT | CASSYSGGRMAFF
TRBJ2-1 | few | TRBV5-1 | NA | TGCGCCAGCAGCCGTACGACAGCTCACTACAATGAGCAGTTCTTC | CASSRTTAHYNEQFF